This T cell receptor beta chain was documented in a study of Ad26.COV2.S vaccination and SARS-CoV-2 variants. Study overall: Donor got 5x10^10 or 1x10^11 viral particles of Ad26.COV2.S. Study-wide results and limits: Using TCR breadth and depth analyses may have led to underestimated total T cell responses.

The germline CDR1 and CDR2 sequences are GTSNPN and SVGIG (reference sequence). V trimming: 6 bases; J trimming: 5 bases; junction bases outside the gene matches: 15. There are 16 residues in the CDR3. Assay: immunoSEQ multiplex PCR; the TCRdb copy retains only in-frame clones and omits some. The table includes about 350,000 clones, about 85% detected once. On this clone itself: Its antigen is currently unknown.

Described treatment: roughly 18 received Ad26.COV2.S at low or high dose, single or two shots; a few received placebo; per-sample allocation not given. Collection of samples fell on day 63 after the first vaccine or placebo injection. The individual, an adult aged 18-55 years, was a donor in Boston. This vaccine is an Ad26 vector that expresses the Wuhan-strain SARS-CoV-2 spike. The J gene is TRBJ2-1, the V gene TRBV30, with 8 bases fitting TRBD2. The clonotype originates from a person between 18 and 65 years old who received the Ad26.COV2.S COVID-19 vaccine or a placebo. The material sequenced was peripheral blood, taken in a trial of Ad26.COV2.S vaccine versus placebo. The CDR3 here is CACHLHPGGFHNEQFF. CDR3 nucleotides: TGTGCCTGCCACCTTCATCCGGGGGGGTTTCACAATGAGCAGTTCTTC.